Presented here are 4 T cell receptor beta chains from one specimen sequenced in a study of T cells after posttransplantation cyclophosphamide. A marrow graft followed busulfan-fludarabine conditioning, with cyclophosphamide on days +3 and +4. Clones were read by immunoSEQ multiplex PCR, and TCRdb kept only the in-frame ones, dropping some. This sample carries 3,200 or so clones, approximately 85% of them seen once, and the ten largest clones take 5.5% to 7.5%. The sample in question was PBMCs, obtained after allogeneic stem cell transplant with posttransplant cyclophosphamide. The receptors come from a female patient aged 45 to 65 who received an allogeneic stem cell transplant from an unrelated donor, was CMV-positive, and had acute and chronic GVHD. Some T cells may be supplied by the graft donor.

The chain couples TRBV6-6 to TRBJ1-3, with unresolved D. V lost 7 bases and J lost 6, with 10 bases in between. Germline V CDR1 and CDR2: MNHNY, SVGAGI (reference sequence). This CDR3 spans 12 amino acids. In DNA form, the CDR3 reads TGTGCCAGCACCGGGGTACCAAACACCATATATTTT. Protein product: CASTGVPNTIYF.

The CDR3 nucleotides are TGTGCCAGCAGCCTACTAGCGGGAGGGCTAGATACGCAGTATTTT. It specifies CASSLLAGGLDTQYF. The chain is built from TRBV4-2 and TRBJ2-3; 13 bases are shared with TRBD2. In germline, CDR1 is LGHNA, CDR2 YNFKEQ. V gave up 4 bases and J gave up 5 bases; unmatched junction bases: 3. The CDR3 has 15 residues.

V gene TRBV7-3 combines with J gene TRBJ2-1; tentative D call: TRBD1 (5 bases). Trimming cost V 6 bases and J 6 bases, with 12 bases left between them. Germline CDR1 and CDR2: SGHTA and FQGTGA. This CDR3 has 13 residues. The CDR3 reads CASSKGYGNEQFF. CDR3 nucleotide sequence: TGTGCCAGCAGTAAGGGGTATGGCAATGAGCAGTTCTTC. Variable domain in full (rest from reference TRBV7-3 and TRBJ2-1): GAGVSQTPSNKVTEKGKYVELRCDPISGHTALYWYRQSLGQGPEFLIYFQGTGAADDSGLPNDRFFAVRPEGSVSTLKIQRTERGDSAVYLCASSKGYGNEQFFGPGTRLTVL.

The rearrangement uses TRBV29-1 and TRBJ2-1; 13 bases are a match to TRBD2. In germline, CDR1 is SQVTM, CDR2 ANQGSEA. The CDR3 totals 15 residues. V gave up 4 bases and J gave up 7 bases; unmatched junction bases: 7. This CDR3 reads CSVGGTSGKGNEQFF. CDR3 DNA: TGCAGCGTTGGGGGGACTAGCGGGAAAGGGAATGAGCAGTTCTTC.